This T cell receptor (beta chain) was captured by sequencing in a study of blood T cell repertoires in COVID-19. For the study at large: Sites in the United States, Italy and Spain provided acute and convalescent COVID-19 samples.

This table comes from immunoSEQ multiplex PCR, and its TCRdb copy is limited to in-frame clones, with some not included. The sample holds about 300,000 clones, 85% to 90% seen once. Participants came from fewer than 25 US areas, aged roughly 18 to 95 years. The CDR3 spans 17 residues. Trimming cost V 0 bases and J 3 bases; bases outside gene matches: 8. The germline V gene has CDR1 SGHNT and CDR2 YENEEA. This sequence originates from a young man who had recovered from COVID-19. The source material was PBMCs or T cells enriched from blood (not recorded which). J is TRBJ2-5 and V is TRBV11-3; 9 nucleotides line up with TRBD1. The CDR3: CASSLENRDRVEETQYF. DNA for the CDR3: TGTGCCAGCAGCTTAGAAAACCGGGACAGGGTCGAAGAGACCCAGTACTTC.